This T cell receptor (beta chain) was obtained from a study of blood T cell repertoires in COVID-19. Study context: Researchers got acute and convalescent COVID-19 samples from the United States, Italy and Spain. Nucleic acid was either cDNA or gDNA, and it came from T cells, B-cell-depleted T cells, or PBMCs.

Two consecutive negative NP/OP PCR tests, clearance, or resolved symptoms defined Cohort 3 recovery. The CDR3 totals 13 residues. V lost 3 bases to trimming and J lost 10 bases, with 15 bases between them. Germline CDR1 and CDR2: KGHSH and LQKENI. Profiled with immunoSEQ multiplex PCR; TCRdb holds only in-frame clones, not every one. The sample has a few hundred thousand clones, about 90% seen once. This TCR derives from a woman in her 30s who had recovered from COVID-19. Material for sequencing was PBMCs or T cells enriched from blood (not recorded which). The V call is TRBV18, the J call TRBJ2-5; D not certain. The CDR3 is CASSPPLAGIQYF. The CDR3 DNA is TGTGCCAGCTCACCCCCTTTAGCCGGAATCCAGTACTTC.